This is a list of T cell receptor beta chains from one sample in a study of T cell responses to AZD1222 COVID-19 vaccine. The data were produced by immunoSEQ multiplex PCR, yet TCRdb's version contains in-frame clones alone and is incomplete. The data contain some 170,000 clones, approximately 94% of them singletons. The sequencing here drew on peripheral blood, taken 28 days after the second AZD1222 dose. The receptors originated from an adult who received the AZD1222 COVID-19 vaccine. CDR3s include the opening cysteine and the closing phenylalanine or tryptophan. The order of the fields is J gene, clone size, V gene, D gene, CDR3 protein, CDR3 DNA. A D gene is named only where the DNA matches it firmly. Only some rows state a clone size, as once, few, many or a class for expanded clones.

j_call: TRBJ1-2
clone_size: -
v_call: TRBV7-9
d_call: TRBD1
cdr3_aa: CASSRGQGGYGYTF
cdr3_nt: TGTGCCAGCAGCCGCGGACAGGGCGGCTATGGCTACACCTTC

j_call: TRBJ2-3
clone_size: -
v_call: TRBV6-2/TRBV6-3
d_call: TRBD2
cdr3_aa: CASSYSSGRPTDTQYF
cdr3_nt: TGTGCCAGCAGTTACTCTAGCGGGAGGCCCACAGATACGCAGTATTTT

j_call: TRBJ1-3
clone_size: once
v_call: TRBV11-2
d_call: TRBD1
cdr3_aa: CASSRITGGRNTIYF
cdr3_nt: TGTGCCAGCAGCCGGATTACAGGGGGAAGAAACACCATATATTTT

j_call: TRBJ2-7
clone_size: -
v_call: TRBV25-1
d_call: -
cdr3_aa: CASSEFQVYEQYF
cdr3_nt: TGTGCCAGCAGTGAATTTCAGGTTTACGAGCAGTACTTC

j_call: TRBJ2-3
clone_size: -
v_call: TRBV18
d_call: -
cdr3_aa: CASSNARTADTQYF
cdr3_nt: TGTGCCAGCTCAAACGCTAGGACTGCAGATACGCAGTATTTT

j_call: TRBJ2-7
clone_size: -
v_call: TRBV28
d_call: -
cdr3_aa: CASSPKYEQYF
cdr3_nt: TGTGCCAGCAGTCCCAAATACGAGCAGTACTTC

j_call: TRBJ2-3
clone_size: -
v_call: TRBV7-3
d_call: -
cdr3_aa: CASSLEGGDTDTQYF
cdr3_nt: TGTGCCAGCAGCTTGGAGGGCGGGGACACAGATACGCAGTATTTT

j_call: TRBJ1-6
clone_size: -
v_call: TRBV19
d_call: -
cdr3_aa: CASSMATTVYNSPLHF
cdr3_nt: TGTGCCAGTAGTATGGCTACGACGGTCTATAATTCACCCCTCCACTTT

j_call: TRBJ1-2
clone_size: -
v_call: TRBV7-9
d_call: -
cdr3_aa: CASSSQVNYGYTF
cdr3_nt: TGTGCCAGCAGTTCTCAAGTCAACTATGGCTACACCTTC

j_call: TRBJ1-4
clone_size: -
v_call: TRBV11-1
d_call: -
cdr3_aa: CASSLQGHSNEKLFF
cdr3_nt: TGTGCCAGCAGCTTACAGGGTCACAGTAATGAAAAACTGTTTTTT

j_call: TRBJ1-1
clone_size: -
v_call: TRBV6-5
d_call: -
cdr3_aa: CASTFGGNTEAFF
cdr3_nt: TGTGCCAGCACCTTCGGAGGAAACACTGAAGCTTTCTTT

j_call: TRBJ2-7
clone_size: -
v_call: TRBV6-1
d_call: TRBD1
cdr3_aa: CASSDRGRLEQYF
cdr3_nt: TGTGCCAGCAGTGACAGGGGGCGCCTCGAGCAGTACTTC

j_call: TRBJ2-1
clone_size: -
v_call: TRBV5-1
d_call: -
cdr3_aa: CASSSRLRDTNSYNEQFF
cdr3_nt: TGCGCCAGCAGCTCAAGGCTCCGGGACACGAATTCCTACAATGAGCAGTTCTTC

j_call: TRBJ1-2
clone_size: -
v_call: TRBV19
d_call: TRBD1
cdr3_aa: CASHRGNYGYTF
cdr3_nt: TGTGCCAGTCACAGGGGGAACTATGGCTACACCTTC

j_call: TRBJ1-2
clone_size: -
v_call: TRBV29-1
d_call: -
cdr3_aa: CSAGSGDYGYTF
cdr3_nt: TGCAGCGCCGGGTCAGGGGACTATGGCTACACCTTC

j_call: TRBJ1-5
clone_size: -
v_call: TRBV4-3
d_call: -
cdr3_aa: CASSPGHSSNQPQHF
cdr3_nt: TGCGCCAGCAGCCCGGGACACAGTAGCAATCAGCCCCAGCATTTT

j_call: TRBJ1-5
clone_size: -
v_call: TRBV28
d_call: -
cdr3_aa: CASRGGMGNQPQHF
cdr3_nt: TGTGCCAGCAGGGGAGGGATGGGCAATCAGCCCCAGCATTTT

j_call: TRBJ1-3
clone_size: -
v_call: TRBV24-1
d_call: TRBD1
cdr3_aa: CATSDRGQGAGNTIYF
cdr3_nt: TGTGCCACCAGTGACCGGGGACAGGGGGCTGGAAACACCATATATTTT

j_call: TRBJ2-2
clone_size: -
v_call: TRBV5-1
d_call: TRBD2
cdr3_aa: CASSLGLAGAAGELFF
cdr3_nt: TGCGCCAGCAGCTTGGGGCTAGCGGGAGCGGCCGGGGAGCTGTTTTTT

j_call: TRBJ2-1
clone_size: -
v_call: TRBV9
d_call: -
cdr3_aa: CASSEKGWEQGRQNEQFF
cdr3_nt: TGTGCCAGCAGCGAGAAGGGTTGGGAACAGGGAAGGCAAAATGAGCAGTTCTTC

j_call: TRBJ1-1
clone_size: -
v_call: TRBV7-9
d_call: -
cdr3_aa: CASSLKEEAFF
cdr3_nt: TGTGCCAGCAGCTTGAAAGAAGAAGCTTTCTTT